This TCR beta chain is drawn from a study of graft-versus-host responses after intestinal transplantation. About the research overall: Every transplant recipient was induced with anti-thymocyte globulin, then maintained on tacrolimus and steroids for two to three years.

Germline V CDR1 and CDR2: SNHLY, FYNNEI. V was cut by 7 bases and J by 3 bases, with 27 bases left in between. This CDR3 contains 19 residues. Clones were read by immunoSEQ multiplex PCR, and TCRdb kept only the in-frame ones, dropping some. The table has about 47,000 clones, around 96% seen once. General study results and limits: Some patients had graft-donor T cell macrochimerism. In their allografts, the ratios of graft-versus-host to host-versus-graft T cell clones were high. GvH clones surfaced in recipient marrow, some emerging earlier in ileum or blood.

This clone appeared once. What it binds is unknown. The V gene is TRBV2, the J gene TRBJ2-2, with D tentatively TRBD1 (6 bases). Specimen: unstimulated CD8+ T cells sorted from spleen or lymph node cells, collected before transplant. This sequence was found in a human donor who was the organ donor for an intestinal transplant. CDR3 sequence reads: CASNGASNGNRDHTGELFF. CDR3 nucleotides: TGTGCCAGCAATGGGGCCTCCAACGGAAACAGGGATCACACCGGGGAGCTGTTTTTT.